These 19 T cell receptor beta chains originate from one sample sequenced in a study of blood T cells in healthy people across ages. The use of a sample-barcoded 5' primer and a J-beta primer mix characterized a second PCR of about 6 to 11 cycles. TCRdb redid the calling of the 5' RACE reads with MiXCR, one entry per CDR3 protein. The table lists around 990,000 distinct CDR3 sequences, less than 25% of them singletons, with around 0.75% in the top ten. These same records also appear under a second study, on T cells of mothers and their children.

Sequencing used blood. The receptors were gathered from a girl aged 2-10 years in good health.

The DNA for the CDR3 is TGTGCCAGCAGCCCGTACGGACTAGCGGCCAATGAGCAGTTCTTC. Translation: CASSPYGLAANEQFF. V gene TRBV11-2 combines with J gene TRBJ2-1; 10 positions match TRBD2. Germline V gene data show CDR1 as SGHAT and CDR2 as FQNNGV. J was trimmed by 6 bases and V by 5 bases; bases with no gene match: 7. The CDR3 consists of 15 residues.

CDR3 coding DNA: TGTGCCAGCAGCTTTTTCAACGAAGATACGCAGTATTTT. Translation gives CASSFFNEDTQYF. The chain couples TRBV7-3 to TRBJ2-3; no reliable D call. The CDR3 runs to 13 residues. V gave up 3 bases and J gave up 5 bases, with 9 bases separating them. CDR1 and CDR2 from the germline V gene are SGHTA and FQGTGA.

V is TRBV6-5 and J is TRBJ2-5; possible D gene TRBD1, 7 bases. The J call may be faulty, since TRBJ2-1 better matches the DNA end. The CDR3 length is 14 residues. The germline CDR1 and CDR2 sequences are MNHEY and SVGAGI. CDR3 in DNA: TGTGCCAGCAGTTCTACAGGGGTGGGAGGTGAGCAGTTCTTC. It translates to CASSSTGVGGEQFF.

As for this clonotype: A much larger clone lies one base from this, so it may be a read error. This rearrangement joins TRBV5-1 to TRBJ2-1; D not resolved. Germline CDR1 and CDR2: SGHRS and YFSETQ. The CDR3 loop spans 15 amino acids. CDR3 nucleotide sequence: TGCGTCAGCAGCTTAGGCCCATCCACCTACAATGAGCAGTTCTTC. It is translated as CVSSLGPSTYNEQFF.

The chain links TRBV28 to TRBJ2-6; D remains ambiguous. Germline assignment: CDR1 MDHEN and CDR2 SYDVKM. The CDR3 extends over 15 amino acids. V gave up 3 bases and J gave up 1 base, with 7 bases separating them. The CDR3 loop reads CASSFRWSGANVLTF. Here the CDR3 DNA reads TGTGCCAGCAGTTTTAGGTGGTCTGGGGCCAACGTCCTGACTTTC.

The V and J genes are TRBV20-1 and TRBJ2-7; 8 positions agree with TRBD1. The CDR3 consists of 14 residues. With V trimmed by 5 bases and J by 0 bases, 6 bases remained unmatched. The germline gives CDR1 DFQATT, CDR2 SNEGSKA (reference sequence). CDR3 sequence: CSALTGVSSYEQYF. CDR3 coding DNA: TGCAGTGCTTTGACAGGGGTGAGCTCCTACGAGCAGTACTTC.

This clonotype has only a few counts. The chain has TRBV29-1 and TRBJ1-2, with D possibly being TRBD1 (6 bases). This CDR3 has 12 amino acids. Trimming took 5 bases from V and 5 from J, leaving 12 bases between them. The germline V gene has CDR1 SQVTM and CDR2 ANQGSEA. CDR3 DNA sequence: TGCAGCGTTCCGTGGGACATATATGGCTACACCTTC. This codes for CSVPWDIYGYTF.

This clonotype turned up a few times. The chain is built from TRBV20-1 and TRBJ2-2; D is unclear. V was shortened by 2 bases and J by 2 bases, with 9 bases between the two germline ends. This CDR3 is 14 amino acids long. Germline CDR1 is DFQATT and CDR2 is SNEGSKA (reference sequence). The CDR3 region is CSARTLGNTGELFF. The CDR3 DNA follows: TGCAGTGCTAGAACTCTAGGCAACACCGGGGAGCTGTTTTTT.

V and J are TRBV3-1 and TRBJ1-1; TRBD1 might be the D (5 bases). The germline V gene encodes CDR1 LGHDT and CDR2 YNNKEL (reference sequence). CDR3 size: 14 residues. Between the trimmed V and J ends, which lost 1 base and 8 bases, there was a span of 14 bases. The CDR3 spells CASSQGLPGGEAFF. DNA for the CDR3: TGTGCCAGCAGCCAAGGCCTACCCGGGGGAGAAGCTTTCTTT. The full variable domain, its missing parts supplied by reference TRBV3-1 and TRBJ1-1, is DTAVSQTPKYLVTQMGNDKSIKCEQNLGHDTMYWYKQDSKKFLKIMFSYNNKELIINETVPNRFSPKSPDKAHLNLHINSLELGDSAVYFCASSQGLPGGEAFFGQGTRLTVV.

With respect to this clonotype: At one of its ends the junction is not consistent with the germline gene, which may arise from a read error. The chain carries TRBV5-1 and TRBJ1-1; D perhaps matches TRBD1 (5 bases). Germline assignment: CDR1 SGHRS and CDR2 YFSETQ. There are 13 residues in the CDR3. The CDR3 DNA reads TGCGTCAGCAGCTTGACAGAGGTGGCTGAAGCTTTCTTT. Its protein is CVSSLTEVAEAFF.

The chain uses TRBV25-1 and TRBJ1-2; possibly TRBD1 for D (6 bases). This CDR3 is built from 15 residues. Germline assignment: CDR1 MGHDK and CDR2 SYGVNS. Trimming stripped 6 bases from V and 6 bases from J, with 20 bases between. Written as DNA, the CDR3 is TGTGCCAGCAGCACGAACTTGGGGACATTGAATGGCTACACCTTC. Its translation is CASSTNLGTLNGYTF.

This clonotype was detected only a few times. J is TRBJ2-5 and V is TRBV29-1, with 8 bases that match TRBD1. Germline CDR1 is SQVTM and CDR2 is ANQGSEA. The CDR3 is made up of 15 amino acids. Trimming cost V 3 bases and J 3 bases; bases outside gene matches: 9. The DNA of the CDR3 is TGCAGCGTTGACCCTTGGACAGGGTGGGAAGAGACCCAGTACTTC. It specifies CSVDPWTGWEETQYF.

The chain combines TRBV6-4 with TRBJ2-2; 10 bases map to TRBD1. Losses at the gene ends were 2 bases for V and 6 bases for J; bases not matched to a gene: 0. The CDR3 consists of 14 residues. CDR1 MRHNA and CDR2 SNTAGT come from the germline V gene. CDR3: CASSDGQGAGELFF. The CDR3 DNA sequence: TGTGCCAGCAGTGACGGACAGGGGGCCGGGGAGCTGTTTTTT.

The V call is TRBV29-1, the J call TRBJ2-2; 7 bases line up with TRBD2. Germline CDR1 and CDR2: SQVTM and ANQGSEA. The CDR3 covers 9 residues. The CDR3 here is CGGGEQRFF. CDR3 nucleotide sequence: TGCGGCGGGGGAGAGCAGCGGTTTTTT.

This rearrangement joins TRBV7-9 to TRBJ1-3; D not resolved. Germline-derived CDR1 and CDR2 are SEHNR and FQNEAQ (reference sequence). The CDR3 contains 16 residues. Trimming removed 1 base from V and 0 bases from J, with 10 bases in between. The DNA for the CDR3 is TGTGCCAGCAGCTTAGAGGGCGTAGACTCTGGAAACACCATATATTTT. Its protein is CASSLEGVDSGNTIYF.

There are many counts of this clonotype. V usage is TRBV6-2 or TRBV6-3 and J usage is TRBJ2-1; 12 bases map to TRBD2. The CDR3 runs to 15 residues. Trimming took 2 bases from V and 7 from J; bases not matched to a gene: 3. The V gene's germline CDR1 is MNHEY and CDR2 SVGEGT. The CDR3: CASSYLAGGRNEQFF. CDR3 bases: TGTGCCAGCAGTTACCTAGCGGGGGGGCGTAATGAGCAGTTCTTC.

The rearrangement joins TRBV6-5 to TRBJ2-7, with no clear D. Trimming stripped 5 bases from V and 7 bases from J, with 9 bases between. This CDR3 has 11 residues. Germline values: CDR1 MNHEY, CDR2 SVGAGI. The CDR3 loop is CASSAWHEQYF. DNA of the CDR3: TGTGCCAGCAGTGCCTGGCATGAGCAGTACTTC.

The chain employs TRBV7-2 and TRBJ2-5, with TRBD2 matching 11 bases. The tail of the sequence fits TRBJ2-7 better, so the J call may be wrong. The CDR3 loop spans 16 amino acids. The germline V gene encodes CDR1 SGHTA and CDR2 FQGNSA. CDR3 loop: CASSLAGTSGHYEQYF. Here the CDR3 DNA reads TGTGCCAGCAGCTTAGCCGGGACTAGCGGACACTACGAGCAGTACTTC.

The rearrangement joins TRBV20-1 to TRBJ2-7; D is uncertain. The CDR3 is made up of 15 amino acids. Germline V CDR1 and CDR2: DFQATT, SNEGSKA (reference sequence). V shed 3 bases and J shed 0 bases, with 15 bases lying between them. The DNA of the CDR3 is TGCAGTGCTAGTATTAGAACCGATAGCTCCTACGAGCAGTACTTC. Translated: CSASIRTDSSYEQYF.